The clone carrying this TCR beta chain came up a few times. The antigen is unknown. 5'RACE with constant-segment primers built TCRalpha and TCRbeta cDNA libraries with UMIs. Using its own MiXCR run on the 5' RACE reads, TCRdb lists one record per CDR3 protein. The repertoire includes roughly 150,000 distinct CDR3 sequences, under 15% of them detected once, and approximately 3.5% sits in the top ten. The data belong to a study of T-cell memory formation after mild COVID-19. Study-level findings and limits: Clones which contracted sat mainly in CM and EM if CD4+, and in EMRA if CD8+.

Trimming cost V 3 bases and J 0 bases; bases outside gene matches: 14. Germline loops: CDR1 SGHNT, CDR2 YENEEA. This CDR3 comprises 19 residues. The receptor comes from a man aged 18 to 30 who had mild COVID-19 (a few samples of this study predate the infection). Cell type and time point are not known. The sample comprised PBMCs or a T cell subset sorted from them (not recorded which). This chain joins TRBV11-3 and TRBJ2-3; 8 bases align to TRBD2. CDR3 residues: CASSLDLKGLVESTDTQYF. The CDR3 DNA reads TGTGCCAGCAGCTTGGATCTAAAGGGACTAGTAGAGAGCACAGATACGCAGTATTTT. Full variable domain (missing parts from reference TRBV11-3 and TRBJ2-3): EAGVVQSPRYKIIEKKQPVAFWCNPISGHNTLYWYLQNLGQGPELLIRYENEEAVDDSQLPKDRFSAERLKGVDSTLKIQPAELGDSAVYLCASSLDLKGLVESTDTQYFGPGTRLTVL.